This is a list of T cell receptor beta chains from one sample in a study of PD-L1 blockade in urothelial cancer. Sequencing was performed with immunoSEQ multiplex PCR; in TCRdb, only in-frame clones are kept and a portion is missing. The sample lists about 88,000 clones; around nine tenths were seen once. Sequences were derived from PBMCs, sampled around atezolizumab (anti-PD-L1) treatment. These receptor sequences come from a man in his sixties with urothelial cancer. CDR3s include the opening cysteine and the closing phenylalanine or tryptophan. A D gene is named only where the DNA matches it firmly. Expanded clones get a size class; other rows say once, few or many, or leave the size out.

CDR3 protein: CASSSGTSGYEQYF; CDR3 DNA: TGTGCCAGCAGCTCCGGGACTAGCGGTTACGAGCAGTACTTC; J gene: TRBJ2-7; D gene: TRBD2; clone size: NA; V gene: TRBV5-4
CDR3 protein: CASSQGDFLAYGYTF; CDR3 DNA: TGTGCCAGCAGCCAAGGGGACTTTTTGGCCTATGGCTACACCTTC; J gene: TRBJ1-2; D gene: NA; clone size: NA; V gene: TRBV14
CDR3 protein: CASSQMTGRDSDTQYF; CDR3 DNA: TGTGCCAGCAGCCAGATGACAGGGAGAGACTCAGATACGCAGTATTTT; J gene: TRBJ2-3; D gene: TRBD1; clone size: NA; V gene: TRBV14
CDR3 protein: CASSRPSGGTGFEQYF; CDR3 DNA: TGCGCCAGCAGCCGGCCTAGCGGGGGGACAGGGTTCGAGCAGTACTTC; J gene: TRBJ2-7; D gene: TRBD2; clone size: NA; V gene: TRBV5-1
CDR3 protein: CASSVSGQTNTGELFF; CDR3 DNA: TGTGCCAGCAGCGTATCAGGGCAAACGAACACCGGGGAGCTGTTTTTT; J gene: TRBJ2-2; D gene: NA; clone size: NA; V gene: TRBV9
CDR3 protein: CASQLTGRVGVAETQYF; CDR3 DNA: TGCGCCAGCCAACTTACAGGGAGAGTTGGGGTAGCGGAGACCCAGTACTTC; J gene: TRBJ2-5; D gene: NA; clone size: once; V gene: TRBV5-1
CDR3 protein: CATSLTVQETQYF; CDR3 DNA: TGCGCCACCTCCTTAACGGTCCAAGAGACCCAGTACTTC; J gene: TRBJ2-5; D gene: NA; clone size: NA; V gene: TRBV5-1
CDR3 protein: CASSIRTGGPYEQYF; CDR3 DNA: TGTGCCAGCAGCATCAGGACAGGGGGCCCCTACGAGCAGTACTTC; J gene: TRBJ2-7; D gene: TRBD1; clone size: NA; V gene: TRBV7-2
CDR3 protein: CASSQSGDQPQHF; CDR3 DNA: TGTGCCAGCAGCCAAAGCGGGGATCAGCCCCAGCATTTT; J gene: TRBJ1-5; D gene: NA; clone size: NA; V gene: TRBV7-3
CDR3 protein: CASSLTGAPTDTQYF; CDR3 DNA: TGTGCCAGCAGCTTAACAGGGGCCCCCACAGATACGCAGTATTTT; J gene: TRBJ2-3; D gene: TRBD1; clone size: NA; V gene: TRBV7-6
CDR3 protein: CASSHGGGVETQYF; CDR3 DNA: TGCGCCAGCAGCCATGGAGGCGGGGTGGAGACCCAGTACTTC; J gene: TRBJ2-5; D gene: NA; clone size: once; V gene: TRBV5-1
CDR3 protein: CASSLGGDSYEQYF; CDR3 DNA: TGTGCCAGCAGCTTAGGGGGGGACTCCTACGAGCAGTACTTC; J gene: TRBJ2-7; D gene: NA; clone size: NA; V gene: TRBV7-8
CDR3 protein: CASSSAGGSEQYF; CDR3 DNA: TGCGCCAGCAGTAGCGCCGGGGGGTCCGAGCAGTACTTC; J gene: TRBJ2-7; D gene: TRBD2; clone size: few; V gene: TRBV10-1
CDR3 protein: CASGGQGAYEQYF; CDR3 DNA: TGTGCCAGCGGGGGACAGGGGGCCTACGAGCAGTACTTC; J gene: TRBJ2-7; D gene: TRBD1; clone size: NA; V gene: TRBV6-1